A single sample is the source of the 12 T cell receptor beta chains below, sequenced in a study of radiotherapy plus CTLA-4 blockade in lung cancer. The method was immunoSEQ multiplex PCR; TCRdb's version includes in-frame clones alone and lacks a portion of them. The sample lists 40,000 to 45,000 clones; approximately 80% were seen once. Sequences were derived from peripheral blood, sampled from a patient treated with radiotherapy plus ipilimumab. The receptors stem from a human donor with non-small cell lung cancer whose response to radiotherapy plus ipilimumab could not be evaluated.

This sequence joins TRBV10-2 and TRBJ2-5, with 7 bases lining up with TRBD1. Germline CDR1 is WSHSY and CDR2 is SAAADI. V was clipped by 7 bases and J by 4 bases; unmatched bases: 6. The CDR3 runs to 13 residues. The CDR3 coding sequence is TGCGCCAGCAAGGGACAGCTGGGAGAGACCCAGTACTTC. Its translation is CASKGQLGETQYF.

V and J are TRBV7-3 and TRBJ2-1, with 9 bases identical to TRBD1. The V and J ends lost 5 bases and 4 bases, in that order; junction bases with no gene match: 9. This CDR3 region has 16 residues. Germline V gene data show CDR1 as SGHTA and CDR2 as FQGTGA. CDR3 protein: CASSPNAGTGYNEQFF. DNA of the CDR3: TGTGCCAGCAGCCCCAACGCCGGGACAGGGTACAATGAGCAGTTCTTC.

CDR3 protein: CASSPAGVSVYEQYF. The CDR3 bases are TGTGCCAGCAGCCCAGCAGGGGTTTCTGTCTACGAGCAGTACTTC. The chain joins TRBV6-5 to TRBJ2-7; possible D gene TRBD1, 6 bases. CDR3 length: 15 residues. Trimming took 6 bases from V and 3 from J, leaving 18 bases between them. Germline assignment: CDR1 MNHEY and CDR2 SVGAGI.

The CDR3 region is CATSRDKTSTTDTQYF. The CDR3 nucleotides are TGTGCCACCAGCAGAGATAAGACTAGCACCACAGATACGCAGTATTTT. The chain uses TRBV15 and TRBJ2-3, with 7 bases identical to TRBD2. V shed 0 bases, J shed 2 bases, and the junction held 5 bases outside the gene matches. The CDR3 totals 16 residues. Germline CDR1 and CDR2: LNHNV and YYDKDF (reference sequence).

In this sample, this clone turned up a few times. A far larger clone lies a single base away; this is likely a read error. J is TRBJ2-7 and V is TRBV9; D remains ambiguous. With the DNA end fitting TRBJ2-1 better, the J assignment may be wrong. Germline CDR1 SGDLS, CDR2 YYNGEE. CDR3 length equals 17 residues. In DNA form, the CDR3 reads TGTGCCAGCAGCCCCACGGGTACTGGCGGATTCTACAACGAGCAGTTCTTC. Its translation: CASSPTGTGGFYNEQFF.

V gene TRBV7-2 combines with J gene TRBJ2-1; TRBD2 agrees at 9 bases. Germline V gene lookup returns CDR1 SGHTA and CDR2 FQGNSA. J gave up 4 bases and V 5 bases, and 6 bases lay outside the gene matches. The CDR3 covers 15 residues. The CDR3 bases are TGTGCCAGCAGCGAAAGTAGCGGGGGATACAATGAGCAGTTCTTC. This translates into CASSESSGGYNEQFF.

The chain carries TRBV19 and TRBJ1-5; 12 bases are shared with TRBD1. Germline V gives CDR1 LNHDA, CDR2 SQIVND (reference sequence). This CDR3 has 17 amino acids. V lost 5 bases, J lost 0 bases, and 5 bases stayed unmatched. This CDR3 reads CASSARDRGLSNQPQHF. The CDR3 bases are TGTGCCAGTAGTGCCCGGGACAGGGGGCTTAGCAATCAGCCCCAGCATTTT.

The rearrangement uses TRBV7-2 and TRBJ1-6; no clear D. Germline CDR1 SGHTA, CDR2 FQGNSA. Trimming stripped 5 bases from V and 10 bases from J, with 30 bases between. The CDR3 length is 19 residues. In DNA form, the CDR3 reads TGTGCCAGCAGCCGCACGGGAGACTTAAGAAAAAATTGGGTGTCACCCCTCCACTTT. Its translation: CASSRTGDLRKNWVSPLHF.

The chain combines TRBV5-4 with TRBJ2-2; TRBD2 might be the D (6 bases). Between the trimmed V and J ends, which lost 5 bases and 1 base, there was a span of 15 bases. CDR3 size: 16 residues. The germline V gene has CDR1 SGHNT and CDR2 YYREEE (reference sequence). In nucleotides, the CDR3 is TGTGCCAGCAGGCCACCGGGACTGAAGAACACCGGGGAGCTGTTTTTT. Translating it yields CASRPPGLKNTGELFF.

The rearrangement links TRBV19 to TRBJ2-3; 7 nucleotides agree with TRBD2. The length of the CDR3 is 15 residues. V lost 3 bases, J lost 5 bases, and 8 bases stayed unmatched. Germline V CDR1 and CDR2: LNHDA, SQIVND (reference sequence). DNA of the CDR3: TGTGCCAGTAGTATCAGGCGGGAGCCAGGAGATACGCAGTATTTT. Translating it yields CASSIRREPGDTQYF.

This clone was counted once. The V call is TRBV5-4, the J call TRBJ1-2; possibly TRBD1 for D (6 bases). In germline, CDR1 is SGHNT, CDR2 YYREEE (reference sequence). Trimming took off 3 bases at V and 5 bases at J, with 17 bases between the two ends. The CDR3 covers 15 residues. The CDR3 nucleotides read TGTGCCAGCAGCTCGCCCGGACAGAGTATTTATGGCTACACCTTC. Protein product: CASSSPGQSIYGYTF.

The chain is built from TRBV6-1 and TRBJ2-5, with TRBD2 identical over 7 bases. This CDR3 contains 15 residues. Germline CDR1 and CDR2: MNHNS and SASEGT. V lost 3 bases to trimming and J lost 3 bases; unmatched junction nucleotides: 7. CDR3 sequence (DNA): TGTGCCAGCAGTGATCGGGGGGACGTTAAAGAGACCCAGTACTTC. It yields the protein CASSDRGDVKETQYF.